The rows below give T cell receptor beta chains drawn from one sample of a study of CD8 T cells in ankylosing spondylitis. Each CDR3 protein gets one entry after TCRdb re-called the 5' RACE reads with MiXCR. The data show under 250,000 distinct CDR3 sequences, 8% to 10% seen once. Sequences were obtained from blood, either unsorted or a sorted T cell fraction (not recorded which). The receptors stem from a female donor with ankylosing spondylitis or in good health (not recorded which). CDR3s include the opening cysteine and the closing phenylalanine or tryptophan. D genes are given only for firm matches. The size of a clone is reported for some rows only, either as once, few or many, or as a class for expanded clones.

d_gene,j_gene,abundance,v_gene,CDR3nt,CDR3aa
-,TRBJ1-3,many,TRBV6-2/TRBV6-3,TGTGCCAGCAGTTCGACTGGAAACACCATATATTTT,CASSSTGNTIYF
TRBD2,TRBJ2-5,many,TRBV5-5,TGTGCCAGCAGCTTGGCCGGGACTAGCAGACAGACCCAGTACTTC,CASSLAGTSRQTQYF
TRBD2,TRBJ2-7,many,TRBV20-1,TGCAGTGCTAGAGATCCCGTCACTAGCGGGACCTACGAGCAGTACTTC,CSARDPVTSGTYEQYF
TRBD1,TRBJ1-5,many,TRBV27,TGTGCCAGCAGTCAGCGGACAGGGCTTGGTCAGCCCCAGCATTTT,CASSQRTGLGQPQHF
TRBD2,TRBJ2-1,-,TRBV20-1,TGCTGTGCTAGAGATCAAGGCGGGACTAGCGGGAGTTGGGGGCAGTTCTTC,CCARDQGGTSGSWGQFF
-,TRBJ1-5,many,TRBV5-1,TGCGCCAGCAGCTTGGTTTGGGGGATGGAGCCCCAGCATTTT,CASSLVWGMEPQHF
-,TRBJ1-1,many,TRBV29-1,TGCAGCGTTCGGAGAGCCAACACTGAAGCTTTCTTT,CSVRRANTEAFF
-,TRBJ1-5,-,TRBV19,TGTGCCAGTAGATCCTCGGTTTATAGCAATCAGCCCCAGCATTTT,CASRSSVYSNQPQHF
-,TRBJ2-3,many,TRBV9,TGTGCCAGCAGCGTTTCAGGATCCGATACGCAGTATTTT,CASSVSGSDTQYF
-,TRBJ1-1,many,TRBV6-5,TGTGCCAGCAGTTACTCCAACTTCCACACTCAAGCTTTCTTT,CASSYSNFHTQAFF
-,TRBJ2-7,many,TRBV30,TGTGCCATCAACAGGGAAACCTACGAGCAGTACTTC,CAINRETYEQYF
TRBD1,TRBJ2-2,many,TRBV12-3/TRBV12-4,TGTGCCAGCATCAACTCTCACCAGGGGGCAAACACCGGGGAGCTGTTTTTT,CASINSHQGANTGELFF
-,TRBJ2-4,many,TRBV20-1,TGCAGTGCCGTGGCAGGGATGGACAAAAACATTCAGTACTTC,CSAVAGMDKNIQYF